A single sample gave rise to the 14 T cell receptor beta chains below, sequenced in a study of beta chain features in type 1 diabetes. Regarding the study as a whole: TCRB CDR3 length was moderately but significantly reduced in all four CD4+ subsets of Type 1 diabetes patients.

Expressed TCRB transcripts were sequenced, since all the RNA that had been isolated was reverse transcribed. Measured with immunoSEQ multiplex PCR; TCRdb has only the in-frame clones, and not every one. The data hold about 120,000 clones, with around 15% observed a single time. The antigens for these receptors are not known. The specimen sequenced was central memory CD4+ T cells from blood. The receptors here all came from a man younger than 35 with type 1 diabetes.

This clone has only a few counts. The chain employs TRBV4-1 and TRBJ1-1, with 7 bases aligning to TRBD1. V shed 4 bases and J 1 base; nucleotides not matched to a gene: 3. Germline CDR1 is MGHRA and CDR2 is YSYEKL. This CDR3 has 14 residues. CDR3 region: CASSPGQQNTEAFF. The CDR3 nucleotides read TGCGCCAGCAGCCCGGGACAGCAGAACACTGAAGCTTTCTTT.

This chain links TRBV29-1 with TRBJ2-7, with 12 nucleotides matching TRBD1. The germline gives CDR1 SQVTM, CDR2 ANQGSEA. The J segment lost 4 bases and the V segment lost 5 bases, leaving 9 bases of the junction unmatched. CDR3 length equals 15 residues. CDR3 coding DNA: TGCAGCGTTCGTCTCCGGGACAGGGGGCTATACGAGCAGTACTTC. Protein: CSVRLRDRGLYEQYF.

The J gene is TRBJ2-7, the V gene TRBV5-1; TRBD1 might be the D (5 bases). V was trimmed by 0 bases and J by 0 bases, leaving 10 bases between them. Germline CDR1 reads SGHRS; CDR2 reads YFSETQ. The CDR3 contains 15 residues. The CDR3 region has the DNA TGCGCCAGCAGCTTGGGGGGCACGAGCTCCTACGAGCAGTACTTC. This encodes CASSLGGTSSYEQYF.

This chain connects TRBV6-6 to TRBJ2-4; 8 bases agree with TRBD1. V lost 6 bases to trimming and J lost 1 base; unmatched junction nucleotides: 8. Germline CDR1 reads MNHNY; CDR2 reads SVGAGI (reference sequence). CDR3 length equals 16 residues. CDR3 nucleotide sequence: TGTGCCAGCAGCCGACAGGGGAGTGGGGCCAAAAACATTCAGTACTTC. This translates into CASSRQGSGAKNIQYF.

The rearrangement uses TRBV7-3 and TRBJ2-4; maybe TRBD2 (5 bases). The germline V gene has CDR1 SGHTA and CDR2 FQGTGA. V lost 5 bases, J lost 0 bases, and 17 bases lay in between. The CDR3 runs to 17 residues. CDR3 in amino acids: CASSPHSNGVAKNIQYF. CDR3 DNA sequence: TGTGCCAGCAGCCCACACTCCAACGGGGTAGCCAAAAACATTCAGTACTTC.

The chain is built from TRBV20-1 and TRBJ1-1, with D unclear. The CDR3 contains 10 residues. Germline loops: CDR1 DFQATT, CDR2 SNEGSKA (reference sequence). Trimming shortened V by 3 bases and J by 5 bases, and 4 bases separated the two germline ends. The CDR3, as DNA: TGCAGTGCTAGCTGGACTGAAGCTTTCTTT. Translated, it gives CSASWTEAFF.

This clone was found many times. The rearrangement links TRBV5-6 to TRBJ2-7, with a possible D match to TRBD1 (6 bases). The CDR3 is 16 residues long. With 4 bases removed from V and 2 bases from J, the gap between germline ends came to 19 bases. Germline values: CDR1 SGHDT, CDR2 YYEEEE. The CDR3 sequence: CASSPYRTAIPYEQYF. The DNA for the CDR3 is TGTGCCAGCAGCCCCTACCGGACAGCCATCCCCTACGAGCAGTACTTC.

This clone showed up many times. This rearrangement joins TRBV7-2 to TRBJ1-6, with D unresolved. V was trimmed by 3 bases and J by 8 bases, leaving 14 bases between them. The CDR3 extends over 15 amino acids. CDR1 and CDR2 from the germline V gene are SGHTA and FQGNSA. This CDR3 reads CASSFGEGLDSPLHF. CDR3 DNA sequence: TGTGCCAGCAGCTTCGGAGAGGGTTTGGATTCACCCCTCCACTTT.

This clone was detected a few times. The chain employs TRBV11-2 and TRBJ2-2, with D perhaps matching TRBD1 or TRBD2 (6 bases each). V shed 4 bases and J shed 1 base, with 10 bases lying between them. This CDR3 is 15 amino acids long. CDR1 is SGHAT and CDR2 is FQNNGV in the germline V gene. Here the CDR3 reads CASSYGGGNTGELFF. CDR3 nucleotides: TGTGCCAGCAGCTACGGGGGCGGGAACACCGGGGAGCTGTTTTTT.

J is TRBJ2-1 and V is TRBV7-9, with 7 bases that match TRBD2. The germline gives CDR1 SEHNR, CDR2 FQNEAQ (reference sequence). V was pared by 9 bases and J by 6 bases, with 5 bases of the junction left unmatched. The CDR3 contains 12 residues. CDR3 nucleotides: TGTGCCAGTCGGAGGGAGGGCAATGAGCAGTTCTTC. This translates into CASRREGNEQFF.

This clone was observed a few times. A far larger clone is off by one base, so a read error is likely. This chain joins TRBV13 and TRBJ2-7, with 11 bases fitting TRBD2. This CDR3 contains 18 residues. Trimming cost V 5 bases and J 3 bases; bases outside gene matches: 15. In germline, CDR1 is PRHDT, CDR2 FYEKMQ (reference sequence). CDR3 sequence: CASSVVTILLAGGYEQYF. CDR3 DNA: TGTGCCAGCAGCGTAGTGACCATCCTCCTAGCGGGAGGCTACGAGCAGTACTTC.

This clone has more than one count but fewer than ten. CDR3 coding DNA: TGTGCCAGCAGCGTACAGGGAGGTGGGGAGACCCAGTACTTC. Translating gives CASSVQGGGETQYF. V gene TRBV9 combines with J gene TRBJ2-5, with D tentatively TRBD2 (6 bases). The CDR3 is 14 amino acids. CDR1 is SGDLS and CDR2 is YYNGEE in the germline V gene. The V and J ends lost 1 base and 5 bases respectively, with 12 bases between them.

There are a few counts of this clone. This sequence joins TRBV4-2 and TRBJ2-7; 11 bases match TRBD2. The CDR3 extends over 16 amino acids. Unmatched junction bases numbered 8, after V lost 3 bases and J lost 4 bases. Per the germline V gene, CDR1 is LGHNA and CDR2 is YNFKEQ. Written as DNA, the CDR3 is TGTGCCAGCAGCCATGCCCGACTAGCGGGGACTTACGAGCAGTACTTC. This encodes CASSHARLAGTYEQYF.

This rearrangement joins TRBV7-2 to TRBJ2-3, with D uncertain. Germline V gene lookup returns CDR1 SGHTA and CDR2 FQGNSA. This CDR3 is 15 amino acids long. The CDR3 is CATLRGLSYTDTQYF. CDR3 in DNA: TGTGCTACCTTAAGAGGATTGTCGTACACAGATACGCAGTATTTT.